The rows below give T cell receptor beta chains drawn from one sample of a study of blood T cells in healthy people across ages. MiXCR was run by TCRdb on the 5' RACE reads, yielding one entry per CDR3 protein. The sample lists around 780,000 distinct CDR3 sequences; 20% to 30% were seen once. This sample was also put to use in a study of T cells of mothers and their children.

Sequencing input: blood. The receptors were gathered from a boy aged 5-17 years in good health. Each CDR3 is given with its conserved first and last residue. Each record gives: clone size, D gene, CDR3 length, J gene, V gene, CDR3 protein, CDR3 DNA. D genes are given only for firm matches. Expanded clones are given a class, and other clones once, few, many or no size at all.

clone size: -; D gene: -; CDR3 length: 15; J gene: TRBJ1-2; V gene: TRBV20-1; CDR3 protein: CSAGPPDGYNYGYTF; CDR3 DNA: TGCAGTGCTGGACCTCCGGACGGGTACAACTATGGCTACACCTTC
clone size: few; D gene: TRBD1; CDR3 length: 15; J gene: TRBJ1-6; V gene: TRBV20-1; CDR3 protein: CSASAGGINNSPLHF; CDR3 DNA: TGCAGTGCTAGTGCAGGGGGTATCAATAATTCACCCCTCCACTTT
clone size: -; D gene: TRBD2; CDR3 length: 13; J gene: TRBJ2-5; V gene: TRBV10-3; CDR3 protein: CATWASGAETQYF; CDR3 DNA: TGTGCCACCTGGGCTAGCGGGGCAGAGACCCAGTACTTC
clone size: -; D gene: -; CDR3 length: 17; J gene: TRBJ1-2; V gene: TRBV7-2; CDR3 protein: CASSLASGQSNNYGYTF; CDR3 DNA: TGTGCCAGCAGCTTAGCTTCCGGACAGTCGAATAACTATGGCTACACCTTC
clone size: -; D gene: -; CDR3 length: 15; J gene: TRBJ2-5; V gene: TRBV3-1; CDR3 protein: CASSQERGIGETQYF; CDR3 DNA: TGTGCCAGCAGCCAAGAACGGGGGATCGGGGAGACCCAGTACTTC
clone size: few; D gene: TRBD2; CDR3 length: 15; J gene: TRBJ2-5; V gene: TRBV2; CDR3 protein: CASRSSPGGQETQYF; CDR3 DNA: TGTGCCAGCAGGAGCTCCCCGGGGGGGCAAGAGACCCAGTACTTC
clone size: -; D gene: TRBD1; CDR3 length: 13; J gene: TRBJ2-3; V gene: TRBV5-4; CDR3 protein: CASSPGQEDTQYF; CDR3 DNA: TGTGCCAGCAGCCCCGGACAGGAGGATACGCAGTATTTT
clone size: few; D gene: -; CDR3 length: 17; J gene: TRBJ2-1; V gene: TRBV10-3; CDR3 protein: CAISESGRGTTYNEQFF; CDR3 DNA: TGTGCCATCAGTGAGTCCGGTCGGGGTACGACTTACAATGAGCAGTTCTTC
clone size: -; D gene: -; CDR3 length: 12; J gene: TRBJ1-1; V gene: TRBV29-1; CDR3 protein: CSGGTGSTEAFF; CDR3 DNA: TGCAGCGGGGGCACGGGATCCACTGAAGCTTTCTTT
clone size: few; D gene: -; CDR3 length: 14; J gene: TRBJ2-5; V gene: TRBV3-1; CDR3 protein: CASSQPPSQETQYF; CDR3 DNA: TGTGCCAGCAGCCAACCCCCTTCTCAAGAGACCCAGTACTTC
clone size: few; D gene: TRBD2; CDR3 length: 14; J gene: TRBJ2-5; V gene: TRBV2; CDR3 protein: CASSEVVAGRTQYF; CDR3 DNA: TGTGCCAGCAGTGAAGTGGTAGCGGGGAGGACCCAGTACTTC
clone size: -; D gene: -; CDR3 length: 13; J gene: TRBJ2-3; V gene: TRBV10-3; CDR3 protein: CAISGLVPDTQYF; CDR3 DNA: TGTGCCATCAGTGGACTAGTCCCAGATACGCAGTATTTT
clone size: many; D gene: TRBD2; CDR3 length: 15; J gene: TRBJ2-1; V gene: TRBV6-1; CDR3 protein: CASSPTSGPYNEQFF; CDR3 DNA: TGTGCCAGCAGCCCGACTAGCGGACCCTACAATGAGCAGTTCTTC
clone size: -; D gene: TRBD2; CDR3 length: 14; J gene: TRBJ2-5; V gene: TRBV2; CDR3 protein: CASRAGLAGETQYF; CDR3 DNA: TGTGCCAGCAGAGCGGGACTAGCCGGGGAGACCCAGTACTTC
clone size: -; D gene: -; CDR3 length: 15; J gene: TRBJ1-1; V gene: TRBV11-2; CDR3 protein: CASSLGGRTLPRAFF; CDR3 DNA: TGTGCCAGCAGCTTGGGGGGTCGCACCCTGCCGAGAGCTTTCTTT
clone size: -; D gene: TRBD2; CDR3 length: 13; J gene: TRBJ2-7; V gene: TRBV7-2; CDR3 protein: CASSFTSVGEQYF; CDR3 DNA: TGTGCCAGCAGCTTTACTAGCGTTGGCGAGCAGTACTTC
clone size: -; D gene: -; CDR3 length: 12; J gene: TRBJ2-7; V gene: TRBV7-9; CDR3 protein: CASSLVASEQYF; CDR3 DNA: TGTGCCAGCAGCTTAGTCGCATCCGAGCAGTACTTC
clone size: -; D gene: -; CDR3 length: 11; J gene: TRBJ2-7; V gene: TRBV7-9; CDR3 protein: CASSFQYEQYF; CDR3 DNA: TGTGCCAGCAGCTTTCAGTACGAGCAGTACTTC
clone size: -; D gene: -; CDR3 length: 14; J gene: TRBJ2-7; V gene: TRBV20-1; CDR3 protein: CSARSRESSYEQYF; CDR3 DNA: TGCAGTGCTAGAAGCCGGGAGAGCTCCTACGAGCAGTACTTC
clone size: many; D gene: -; CDR3 length: 13; J gene: TRBJ2-2; V gene: TRBV27; CDR3 protein: CASSSPGAGELFF; CDR3 DNA: TGTGCCAGCAGTTCTCCTGGGGCCGGGGAGCTGTTTTTT
clone size: -; D gene: TRBD1; CDR3 length: 15; J gene: TRBJ2-7; V gene: TRBV13; CDR3 protein: CASSQTGAGGYEQYF; CDR3 DNA: TGTGCCAGCAGTCAGACCGGGGCAGGGGGATACGAGCAGTACTTC
clone size: -; D gene: -; CDR3 length: 16; J gene: TRBJ2-2; V gene: TRBV12-3/TRBV12-4; CDR3 protein: CASSLGVGPKAGELFF; CDR3 DNA: TGTGCCAGCAGTTTAGGGGTGGGGCCTAAGGCCGGGGAGCTGTTTTTT
clone size: -; D gene: -; CDR3 length: 17; J gene: TRBJ2-4; V gene: TRBV28; CDR3 protein: CASSPLLLWTAKNIQYF; CDR3 DNA: TGTGCCAGCAGTCCCCTGCTGCTATGGACGGCCAAAAACATTCAGTACTTC
clone size: -; D gene: -; CDR3 length: 14; J gene: TRBJ2-1; V gene: TRBV29-1; CDR3 protein: CSADVTASYNEQFF; CDR3 DNA: TGCAGCGCAGATGTCACTGCATCCTACAATGAGCAGTTCTTC
clone size: -; D gene: TRBD1; CDR3 length: 16; J gene: TRBJ1-2; V gene: TRBV20-1; CDR3 protein: CSARGAQGATLGGYTF; CDR3 DNA: TGCAGTGCTAGAGGCGCACAGGGGGCCACATTAGGCGGCTACACCTTC
clone size: -; D gene: -; CDR3 length: 13; J gene: TRBJ2-5; V gene: TRBV11-3; CDR3 protein: CASSLGHWETQYF; CDR3 DNA: TGTGCCAGCAGCTTAGGTCATTGGGAGACCCAGTACTTC
clone size: -; D gene: -; CDR3 length: 15; J gene: TRBJ2-4; V gene: TRBV5-1; CDR3 protein: CASSWETGTGDIQYF; CDR3 DNA: TGCGCCAGCAGCTGGGAGACAGGGACGGGAGACATTCAGTACTTC
clone size: many; D gene: -; CDR3 length: 13; J gene: TRBJ1-5; V gene: TRBV6-6; CDR3 protein: CASSRQGNQPQHF; CDR3 DNA: TGTGCCAGCAGTCGACAGGGCAATCAGCCCCAGCATTTT
clone size: few; D gene: -; CDR3 length: 13; J gene: TRBJ2-1; V gene: TRBV30; CDR3 protein: CAWNDPGNNEQFF; CDR3 DNA: TGTGCCTGGAACGATCCGGGAAACAATGAGCAGTTCTTC
clone size: -; D gene: TRBD1; CDR3 length: 14; J gene: TRBJ2-1; V gene: TRBV6-5; CDR3 protein: CASYRGQNYNEQFF; CDR3 DNA: TGTGCCAGCTACAGGGGACAAAACTACAATGAGCAGTTCTTC
clone size: -; D gene: TRBD2; CDR3 length: 16; J gene: TRBJ2-3; V gene: TRBV5-5; CDR3 protein: CASSPVSAGGTDTQYF; CDR3 DNA: TGTGCCAGCAGCCCCGTCTCCGCGGGGGGGACAGATACGCAGTATTTT
clone size: -; D gene: TRBD1; CDR3 length: 11; J gene: TRBJ1-5; V gene: TRBV5-1; CDR3 protein: CATGGGQPQHF; CDR3 DNA: TGCGCCACAGGGGGCGGGCAGCCCCAGCATTTT
clone size: -; D gene: -; CDR3 length: 11; J gene: TRBJ1-2; V gene: TRBV29-1; CDR3 protein: CSTGSGYGYTF; CDR3 DNA: TGCAGTACAGGTTCCGGCTATGGCTACACCTTC
clone size: -; D gene: TRBD2; CDR3 length: 16; J gene: TRBJ2-5; V gene: TRBV9; CDR3 protein: CASSVSTSGVQETQYF; CDR3 DNA: TGTGCCAGCAGCGTTTCGACTAGCGGGGTCCAAGAGACCCAGTACTTC
clone size: few; D gene: TRBD1; CDR3 length: 15; J gene: TRBJ2-5; V gene: TRBV5-1; CDR3 protein: CASSLGDRGTETQYF; CDR3 DNA: TGCGCCAGCAGCTTGGGGGACAGAGGGACAGAGACCCAGTACTTC
clone size: few; D gene: TRBD1; CDR3 length: 16; J gene: TRBJ2-3; V gene: TRBV5-1; CDR3 protein: CASSSRQGSSTDTQYF; CDR3 DNA: TGCGCCAGCAGCTCGAGACAGGGTTCTAGCACAGATACGCAGTATTTT
clone size: -; D gene: -; CDR3 length: 16; J gene: TRBJ2-3; V gene: TRBV4-1; CDR3 protein: CASSLEGTARTDTQYF; CDR3 DNA: TGCGCCAGCAGCCTTGAGGGGACGGCGAGGACAGATACGCAGTATTTT